These 9 T cell receptor beta chains were sequenced from one sample in a study of CD8 T cells in Susac syndrome. RNA, at about 0.45 to 1 ug, was reverse transcribed with random hexamers. TCRdb fed the immunoSEQ multiplex PCR reads into MiXCR, producing one record per CDR3 protein. Counted here are some 300,000 distinct CDR3 sequences, approximately 85% occurring once; the ten biggest clones make up around 0.2%. Sequenced input: CD8+ T cells from PBMCs. These receptors were taken from a human donor with multiple sclerosis.

This sequence joins TRBV29-1 and TRBJ2-1; 10 nucleotides agree with TRBD2. This CDR3 spans 15 amino acids. V dropped 3 bases and J dropped 8; count of bases not matched to a gene: 10. Germline V lookup: CDR1 SQVTM, CDR2 ANQGSEA. DNA of the CDR3: TGCAGCGTTGACGGTTTGGCTAGCGGGAGTGATGAGCAGTTCTTC. Protein product: CSVDGLASGSDEQFF.

The chain joins TRBV6-5 to TRBJ2-3, with TRBD1 identical over 9 bases. J gave up 5 bases and V 2 bases, and 5 bases lay outside the gene matches. Germline lookup yields CDR1 MNHEY and CDR2 SVGAGI. The CDR3 extends over 15 amino acids. This chain's CDR3 is CASSYTGQGRDTQYF. The CDR3 DNA reads as TGTGCCAGCAGTTACACCGGACAGGGGAGAGATACGCAGTATTTT.

The chain combines TRBV20-1 with TRBJ1-4; weak D call: TRBD1 (5 bases). Germline CDR1 is DFQATT and CDR2 is SNEGSKA (reference sequence). The CDR3 loop spans 15 amino acids. Trimming removed 6 bases from V and 6 bases from J, with 20 bases in between. As DNA, the CDR3 is TGCAGTGCCAATAGCCTTGGGGCCCTGGATGAAAAACTGTTTTTT. Translation: CSANSLGALDEKLFF.

The rearrangement links TRBV19 to TRBJ1-1; a possible D gene is TRBD1 (5 bases). The CDR3 length is 15 residues. Trimming pared 0 bases from V and 5 bases from J, leaving 13 bases between. The V gene's germline CDR1 is LNHDA and CDR2 SQIVND (reference sequence). CDR3 protein: CASSIDFQGGTEAFF. The CDR3 DNA sequence: TGTGCCAGTAGTATAGATTTCCAGGGAGGTACTGAAGCTTTCTTT. Complete variable domain (other parts from reference TRBV19 and TRBJ1-1): DGGITQSPKYLFRKEGQNVTLSCEQNLNHDAMYWYRQDPGQGLRLIYYSQIVNDFQKGDIAEGYSVSREKKESFPLTVTSAQKNPTAFYLCASSIDFQGGTEAFFGQGTRLTVV.

The chain has TRBV19 and TRBJ1-2; TRBD1 might be the D (5 bases). This CDR3 comprises 13 residues. CDR1 is LNHDA, CDR2 SQIVND, per germline (reference sequence). V was cut by 6 bases and J by 7 bases, with 15 bases left in between. In DNA form, the CDR3 reads TGTGCCAGTAGCACCATGGACATACTTGGCTACACCTTC. It specifies CASSTMDILGYTF.

V usage is TRBV13 and J usage is TRBJ2-3; D is tentatively TRBD1 or TRBD2 (5 bases each). CDR1 and CDR2 from the germline V gene are PRHDT and FYEKMQ (reference sequence). This CDR3 has 12 residues. Between the trimmed V and J ends, which lost 1 base and 8 bases, there was a span of 7 bases. CDR3 region: CASSLDGTTQYF. Here the CDR3 DNA reads TGTGCCAGCAGCTTAGACGGGACTACGCAGTATTTT.

The chain combines TRBV6-2 or TRBV6-3 with TRBJ2-7; TRBD2 matches 8 bases. Per the germline V gene, CDR1 is MNHEY and CDR2 is SVGEGT. J lost 6 bases, V lost 7 bases, and 23 bases had no gene match. This CDR3 region has 18 residues. CDR3 loop: CASNPGPGGPTTGLEQYF. CDR3 DNA: TGTGCCAGCAACCCCGGCCCGGGAGGGCCGACAACCGGTCTCGAGCAGTACTTC.

V and J are TRBV16 and TRBJ2-3; D not certain. V lost 1 base and J 3 bases, leaving 23 bases between the germline ends. Germline lookup yields CDR1 KGHSY and CDR2 FQNENV. The CDR3 runs 19 residues. The CDR3 nucleotides read TGTGCCAGCAGCCAATTTGGAGAAACAGTGCCCTCCACAACAGATACGCAGTATTTT. This gives the protein CASSQFGETVPSTTDTQYF.

The V and J genes are TRBV19 and TRBJ2-1; 7 positions agree with TRBD2. V shed 7 bases and J 0 bases; nucleotides not matched to a gene: 6. The CDR3 covers 15 residues. Germline V gene lookup returns CDR1 LNHDA and CDR2 SQIVND (reference sequence). CDR3 DNA sequence: TGTGCCAGTATCCAAGGCGGGAGCTCCTACAATGAGCAGTTCTTC. This sequence encodes CASIQGGSSYNEQFF.